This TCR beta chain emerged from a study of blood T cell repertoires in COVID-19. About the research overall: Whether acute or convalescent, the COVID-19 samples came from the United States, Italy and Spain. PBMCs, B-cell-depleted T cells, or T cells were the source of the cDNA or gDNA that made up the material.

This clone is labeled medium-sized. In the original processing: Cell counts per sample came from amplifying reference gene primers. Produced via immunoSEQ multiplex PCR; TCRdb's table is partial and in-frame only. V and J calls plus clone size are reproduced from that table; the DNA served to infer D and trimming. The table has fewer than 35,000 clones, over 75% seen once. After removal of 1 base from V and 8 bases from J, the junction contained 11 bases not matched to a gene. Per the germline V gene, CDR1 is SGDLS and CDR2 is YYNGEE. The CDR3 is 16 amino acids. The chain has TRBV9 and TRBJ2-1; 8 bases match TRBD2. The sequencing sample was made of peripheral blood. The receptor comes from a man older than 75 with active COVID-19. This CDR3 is CASSVLVRGGEDEQFF. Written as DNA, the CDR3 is TGTGCCAGCAGCGTACTTGTCCGGGGGGGCGAGGATGAGCAGTTCTTC. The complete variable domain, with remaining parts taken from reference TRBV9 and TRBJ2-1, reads DSGVTQTPKHLITATGQRVTLRCSPRSGDLSVYWYQQSLDQGLQFLIQYYNGEERAKGNILERFSAQQFPDLHSELNLSSLELGDSALYFCASSVLVRGGEDEQFFGPGTRLTVL.